This T cell receptor (beta chain) was identified in a study of cytotoxic CD8 clonotypes in ibrutinib-treated CLL. Background on the study: Patients attained approximately 24 partial and 2 complete responses; at median around 63 months, 14 remained remitted while about twelve progressed. Samples had a mean of 255,043 productive templates and some 94,000 productive rearrangements.

CDR3 length equals 16 residues. The V gene's germline CDR1 is SSHAT and CDR2 FNYEAQ (reference sequence). A note on this clone: A junction end diverges from the germline sequence, so it may reflect a read error.

Investigators sought sequencing depths of between 1 in 200,000 and 1 in 1 million T cells. Method: immunoSEQ multiplex PCR; TCRdb's copy keeps in-frame clones and lacks some. The sample consists of over 200,000 clones, roughly 65% of them appearing once. This chain joins TRBV7-7 and TRBJ2-1; TRBD2 aligns across 10 bases. This receptor was taken from a human donor with chronic lymphocytic leukemia. This material consisted of PBMCs, taken after 12 months of ibrutinib treatment. The CDR3 protein is CASSFSAGGPSGEQFF. In DNA form, the CDR3 reads TGTGCTAGCAGCTTTTCAGCGGGAGGGCCGTCAGGCGAGCAGTTCTTC.